Listed below are T cell receptor beta chains from one sample, sequenced in a study of shared clonotypes between healthy human individuals. TCRdb's copy holds only in-frame clones and misses some; the assay was immunoSEQ multiplex PCR. The table includes millions of clones, more than 90% detected once. Sequencing was performed on naive CD4+ T cells sorted from blood. The source of these receptors is a man between 18 and 35 years old in good health. Both conserved end residues are part of each CDR3. The order of the fields is clone size, CDR3 length, J gene, D gene, V gene, CDR3 protein, CDR3 DNA. D genes are given only for firm matches. The size of a clone is reported for some rows only, either as once, few or many, or as a class for expanded clones.

>once|15|TRBJ1-2|TRBD1|TRBV5-4
CATSGGRSLNYGYTF
TGTGCCACTTCAGGGGGGCGGAGTCTTAACTATGGCTACACCTTC
>.|13|TRBJ2-1|TRBD1|TRBV25-1
CASRGQGGNEQFF
TGTGCCAGCAGGGGACAGGGGGGGAATGAGCAGTTCTTC
>.|10|TRBJ1-1|.|TRBV19
CASHGAEAFF
TGTGCCAGTCACGGGGCTGAAGCTTTCTTT
>once|15|TRBJ2-3|.|TRBV2
CASSQAQTPSDTQYF
TGTGCCAGCAGTCAGGCACAAACACCCTCAGATACGCAGTATTTT
>.|13|TRBJ2-5|.|TRBV7-2
CASSFSVQETQYF
TGTGCCAGCAGCTTTTCTGTTCAAGAGACCCAGTACTTC
>.|16|TRBJ2-3|.|TRBV16
CASSQDLGTSTDTQYF
TGTGCCAGCAGCCAGGATCTTGGGACTAGCACAGATACGCAGTATTTT
>.|12|TRBJ2-3|.|TRBV18
CASSPGPDTQYF
TGTGCCAGCTCACCGGGCCCAGATACGCAGTATTTT
>.|16|TRBJ2-7|.|TRBV7-8
CASSLAVPPRTYEQYF
TGTGCCAGCAGCTTAGCGGTACCCCCAAGGACCTACGAGCAGTACTTC
>.|15|TRBJ2-3|TRBD1|TRBV7-9
CASSYDRGGTDTQYF
TGTGCCAGCAGCTACGACAGGGGTGGCACAGATACGCAGTATTTT
>.|14|TRBJ2-1|.|TRBV2
CASSPHRTGGEQFF
TGTGCCAGCAGTCCTCATAGGACGGGCGGTGAGCAGTTCTTC
>.|15|TRBJ1-5|TRBD1|TRBV2
CASRTGGWDNQPQHF
TGTGCCAGCAGGACAGGGGGCTGGGATAATCAGCCCCAGCATTTT
>.|13|TRBJ1-4|.|TRBV10-1
CASSGGFGEKLFF
TGCGCCAGCAGTGGAGGCTTTGGTGAAAAACTGTTTTTT
>.|15|TRBJ1-6|.|TRBV21-1
CASNPSHQNYSPLHF
TGTGCCAGCAACCCCAGTCACCAAAACTATTCACCCCTCCACTTT
>.|15|TRBJ1-3|.|TRBV5-4
CASSSLPLSGNTIYF
TGTGCCAGCAGCTCCCTCCCCCTCTCTGGAAACACCATATATTTT
>.|14|TRBJ1-5|.|TRBV10-3
CAISESGNNQPQHF
TGTGCCATCAGTGAGTCAGGGAACAATCAGCCCCAGCATTTT
>.|16|TRBJ2-6|TRBD1|TRBV7-2
CASSSPGQAGANVLTF
TGTGCCAGCAGTTCGCCGGGACAGGCTGGGGCCAACGTCCTGACTTTC
>few|15|TRBJ1-1|.|TRBV2
CASSVMEGVNTEAFF
TGTGCCAGCAGTGTAATGGAAGGGGTGAACACTGAAGCTTTCTTT
>.|18|TRBJ2-2|.|TRBV15
CATSRDFLGQEETGELFF
TGTGCCACCAGCAGAGACTTTCTGGGACAAGAAGAAACCGGGGAGCTGTTTTTT
>.|14|TRBJ1-2|TRBD1|TRBV5-6
CASSLGQGTYGYTF
TGTGCCAGCAGCTTGGGACAGGGGACCTATGGCTACACCTTC
>.|15|TRBJ2-3|TRBD1|TRBV5-1
CASSSTGGVTDTQYF
TGCGCCAGCAGCTCAACAGGGGGCGTAACAGATACGCAGTATTTT
>.|14|TRBJ2-2|.|TRBV7-9
CASSQRVGTGELFF
TGTGCCAGCAGCCAGAGAGTGGGAACCGGGGAGCTGTTTTTT
>.|14|TRBJ2-7|TRBD1|TRBV27
CASSTSGQLYEQYF
TGTGCCAGCAGTACCTCGGGACAGCTGTACGAGCAGTACTTC
>.|13|TRBJ2-5|TRBD1|TRBV9
CASSGTGVETQYF
TGTGCCAGCAGCGGTACAGGGGTAGAGACCCAGTACTTC